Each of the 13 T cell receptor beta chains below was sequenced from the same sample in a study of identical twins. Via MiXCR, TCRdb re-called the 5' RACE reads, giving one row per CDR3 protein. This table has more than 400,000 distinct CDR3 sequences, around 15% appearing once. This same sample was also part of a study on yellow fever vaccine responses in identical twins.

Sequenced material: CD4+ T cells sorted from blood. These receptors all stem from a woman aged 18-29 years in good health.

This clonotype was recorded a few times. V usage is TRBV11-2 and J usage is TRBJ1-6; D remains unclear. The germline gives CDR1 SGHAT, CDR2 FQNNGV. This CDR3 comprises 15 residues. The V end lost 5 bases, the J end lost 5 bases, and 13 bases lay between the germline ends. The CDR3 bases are TGTGCCAGCAGCCTGTCCGGGGTAAATAATTCACCCCTCCACTTT. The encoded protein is CASSLSGVNNSPLHF.

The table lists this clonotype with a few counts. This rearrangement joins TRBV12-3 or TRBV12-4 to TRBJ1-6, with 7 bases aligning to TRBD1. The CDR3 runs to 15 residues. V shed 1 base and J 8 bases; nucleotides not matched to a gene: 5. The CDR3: CASSLVARGDSPLHF. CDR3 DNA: TGTGCCAGCAGTTTAGTCGCCAGGGGGGATTCACCCCTCCACTTT.

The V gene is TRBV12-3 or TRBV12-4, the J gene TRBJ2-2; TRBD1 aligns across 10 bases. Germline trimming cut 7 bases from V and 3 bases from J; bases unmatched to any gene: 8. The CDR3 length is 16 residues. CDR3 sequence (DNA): TGTGCCAGCAAAGATAGGACAGGGGGTTACACCGGGGAGCTGTTTTTT. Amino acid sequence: CASKDRTGGYTGELFF.

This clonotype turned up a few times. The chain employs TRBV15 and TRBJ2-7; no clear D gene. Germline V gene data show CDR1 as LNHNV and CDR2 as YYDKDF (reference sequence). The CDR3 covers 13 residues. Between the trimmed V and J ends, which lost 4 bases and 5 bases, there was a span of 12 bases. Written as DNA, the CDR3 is TGTGCCACCAGCACTCTCTTCTCGGACGAGCAGTACTTC. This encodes CATSTLFSDEQYF.

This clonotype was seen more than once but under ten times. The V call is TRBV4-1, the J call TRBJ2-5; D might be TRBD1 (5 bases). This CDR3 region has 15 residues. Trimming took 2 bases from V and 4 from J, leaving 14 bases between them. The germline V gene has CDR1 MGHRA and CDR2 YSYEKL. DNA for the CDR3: TGCGCCAGCAGCCAACAGTGGGGCGCAAGAGAGACCCAGTACTTC. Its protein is CASSQQWGARETQYF.

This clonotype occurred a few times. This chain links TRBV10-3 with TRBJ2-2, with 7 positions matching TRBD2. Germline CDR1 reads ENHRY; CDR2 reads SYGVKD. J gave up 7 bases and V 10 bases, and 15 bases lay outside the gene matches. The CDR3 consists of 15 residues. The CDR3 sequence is CATATSLDGSGELFF. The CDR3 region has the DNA TGTGCCACCGCGACTAGCCTCGACGGGAGCGGGGAGCTGTTTTTT.

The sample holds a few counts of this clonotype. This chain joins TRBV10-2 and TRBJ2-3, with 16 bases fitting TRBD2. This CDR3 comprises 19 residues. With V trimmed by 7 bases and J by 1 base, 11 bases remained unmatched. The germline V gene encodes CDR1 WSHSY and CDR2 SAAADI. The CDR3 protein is CASIPPGTSGGAGTDTQYF. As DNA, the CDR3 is TGCGCCAGCATCCCCCCTGGGACTAGCGGGGGGGCGGGCACAGATACGCAGTATTTT.

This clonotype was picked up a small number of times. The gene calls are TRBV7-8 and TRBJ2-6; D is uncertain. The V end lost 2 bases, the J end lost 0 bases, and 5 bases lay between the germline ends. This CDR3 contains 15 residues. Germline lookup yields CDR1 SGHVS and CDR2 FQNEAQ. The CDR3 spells CASSLIVSGANVLTF. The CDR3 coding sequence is TGTGCCAGCAGCTTAATAGTCTCTGGGGCCAACGTCCTGACTTTC. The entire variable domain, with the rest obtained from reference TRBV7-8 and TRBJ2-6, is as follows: GAGVSQSPRYKVAKRGQDVALRCDPISGHVSLFWYQQALGQGPEFLTYFQNEAQLDKSGLPSDRFFAERPEGSVSTLKIQRTQQEDSAVYLCASSLIVSGANVLTFGAGSRLTVL.

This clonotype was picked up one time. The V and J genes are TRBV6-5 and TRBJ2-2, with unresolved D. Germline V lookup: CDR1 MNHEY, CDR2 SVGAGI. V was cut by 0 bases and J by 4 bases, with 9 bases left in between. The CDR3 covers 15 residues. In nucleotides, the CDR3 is TGTGCCAGCAGTTACTCGAGGACCCCCACCGGGGAGCTGTTTTTT. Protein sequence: CASSYSRTPTGELFF.

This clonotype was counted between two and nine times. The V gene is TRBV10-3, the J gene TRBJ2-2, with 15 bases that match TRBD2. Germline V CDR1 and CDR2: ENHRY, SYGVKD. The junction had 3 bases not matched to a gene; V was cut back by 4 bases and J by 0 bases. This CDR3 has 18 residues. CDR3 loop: CAISGGLAGGTNTGELFF. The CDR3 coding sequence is TGTGCCATCAGTGGAGGACTAGCGGGGGGGACGAACACCGGGGAGCTGTTTTTT.

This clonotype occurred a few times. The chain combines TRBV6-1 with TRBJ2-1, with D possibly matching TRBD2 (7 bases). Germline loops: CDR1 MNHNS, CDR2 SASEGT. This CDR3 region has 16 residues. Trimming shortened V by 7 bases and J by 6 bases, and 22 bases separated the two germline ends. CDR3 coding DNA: TGTGCCAGCATCCCCCAACGGGGGGCCGACCGCAATGAGCAGTTCTTC. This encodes CASIPQRGADRNEQFF.

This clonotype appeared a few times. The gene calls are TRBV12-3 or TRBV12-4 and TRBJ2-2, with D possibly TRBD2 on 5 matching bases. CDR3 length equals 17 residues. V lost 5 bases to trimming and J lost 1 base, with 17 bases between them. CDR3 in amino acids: CASSIGTEGRNTGELFF. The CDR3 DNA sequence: TGTGCCAGCAGTATCGGAACCGAGGGCCGGAACACCGGGGAGCTGTTTTTT.

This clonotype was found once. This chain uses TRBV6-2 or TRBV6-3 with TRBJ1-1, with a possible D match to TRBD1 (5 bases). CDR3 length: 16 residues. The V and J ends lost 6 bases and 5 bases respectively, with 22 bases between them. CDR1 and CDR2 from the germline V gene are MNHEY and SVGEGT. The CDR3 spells CASSQGRIIKGTEAFF. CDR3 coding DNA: TGTGCCAGCAGCCAGGGACGGATTATAAAGGGAACTGAAGCTTTCTTT.